The sequence of this T cell receptor beta chain was determined in a study of T cells in Graves' hyperthyroidism and ophthalmopathy. The source material, RNA transcripts, was used to amplify TCR beta CDR3 regions. First-round RT-PCR with HTBI primers amplified the TCR CDR3 region. MiXCR, applied by TCRdb to the multiplex PCR reads, yields one record per CDR3 protein. In the table there are approximately 410,000 distinct CDR3 sequences, roughly 14% of which are singletons. This clonotype was picked up a small number of times. Possible read error: a much larger clone is one base away. Between the trimmed V and J ends, which lost 7 bases and 6 bases, there was a span of 16 bases. This CDR3 spans 14 amino acids. Per germline, CDR1 KGHDR and CDR2 SFDVKD.

The receptor comes from a man between 18 and 35 years old with Graves' ophthalmopathy. Sequenced: blood. The chain is built from TRBV24-1 and TRBJ2-3, with D perhaps matching TRBD1 or TRBD2 (6 bases each). CDR3 in DNA: TGTGCCACCAGCGGAGGGACATTCGTCGATACGCAGTATTTT. Amino acids: CATSGGTFVDTQYF.